These 3 T cell receptor beta chains share one sample of origin, sequenced in a study of cytomegalovirus exposure and HLA in healthy donors. PCR employed 60 Vbeta and 13 Jbeta primers. Assay: immunoSEQ multiplex PCR; the TCRdb copy retains only in-frame clones and omits some. The sample has about 170,000 clones; 80% are singletons. Sample: PBMCs. These receptors all come from a male donor in good health and CMV-seronegative.

This chain connects TRBV6-4 to TRBJ2-2; D possibly corresponds to TRBD1 (6 bases). The germline gives CDR1 MRHNA, CDR2 SNTAGT. This CDR3 region has 14 residues. V was shortened by 8 bases and J by 0 bases, with 10 bases between the two germline ends. The CDR3 region has the DNA TGTGCCAGCCGGGGACACACGAACACCGGGGAGCTGTTTTTT. Translating gives CASRGHTNTGELFF.

This clone showed up just once. V is TRBV6-6 and J is TRBJ2-1; D remains unclear. V shed 0 bases and J shed 5 bases, with 14 bases lying between them. Germline lookup yields CDR1 MNHNY and CDR2 SVGAGI (reference sequence). This CDR3 is built from 16 residues. In DNA, the CDR3 is TGTGCCAGCAGTTACTCGAGTAAACGACAAGACAATGAGCAGTTCTTC. Translation gives CASSYSSKRQDNEQFF.

The chain combines TRBV5-4 with TRBJ1-6; D not certain. The CDR3 extends over 17 amino acids. The germline V gene encodes CDR1 SGHNT and CDR2 YYREEE (reference sequence). Trimming removed 4 bases from V and 0 bases from J, with 14 bases in between. CDR3 sequence (DNA): TGTGCCAGCAGCCCGGAGACGAGGAGCTCCTATAATTCACCCCTCCACTTT. Protein sequence: CASSPETRSSYNSPLHF.